The T cell receptor beta chain under discussion was sequenced for a study of graft-versus-host responses after intestinal transplantation. Overall study results and limits: The authors found GvH clones in recipient marrow, some appearing first in ileum or blood. Individuals who had graft-donor T cell macrochimerism had allografts that showed high graft-versus-host to host-versus-graft clonal ratios.

Irradiated, violet-dye-labeled stimulators (roughly 200,000) were plated alongside roughly 200,000 CFSE-labeled responders. Germline V lookup: CDR1 MGHRA, CDR2 YSYEKL. This CDR3 comprises 18 residues. V lost 4 bases, J lost 1 base, and 22 bases lay in between. The repertoire was sequenced with immunoSEQ multiplex PCR; TCRdb's copy has only in-frame clones and lacks some. The repertoire holds 20,000 or so clones, with roughly 30% as singletons. Sequenced here: alloreactive CD8+ T cells from a mixed lymphocyte reaction culture, sampled before intestinal transplant. The subset: CFSE-low proliferating T cells sorted from roughly 6-day pre-transplant mixed lymphocyte reaction (GvH or HvG direction). This receptor was taken from a human patient who received an intestinal transplant. V usage is TRBV4-1 and J usage is TRBJ1-1, with D perhaps TRBD1 (5 bases). This CDR3 reads CASSPQVYPYGGNTEAFF. CDR3 in DNA: TGCGCCAGCAGCCCCCAAGTTTACCCTTACGGGGGGAACACTGAAGCTTTCTTT.